A single sample gave rise to the 13 T cell receptor beta chains below, sequenced in a study of T cell responses to AZD1222 COVID-19 vaccine. Assay used: immunoSEQ multiplex PCR; TCRdb lists only in-frame clones, some missing. Among around 200,000 clones listed, 85% to 90% were seen once. Here the sequenced sample was peripheral blood, taken 28 days after the second AZD1222 dose. The receptor source for this set is an adult who received the AZD1222 COVID-19 vaccine.

The chain uses TRBV9 and TRBJ2-6; D may be TRBD1 (5 bases). The CDR3 has 17 residues. In germline, CDR1 is SGDLS, CDR2 YYNGEE. V gave up 2 bases and J gave up 2 bases, with 14 bases separating them. DNA of the CDR3: TGTGCCAGCAGCGTCCGACAGTCACCCCCTGGGGCCAACGTCCTGACTTTC. Its protein product is CASSVRQSPPGANVLTF.

The table lists this clone with a count of one. This chain uses TRBV5-1 with TRBJ1-2; D is uncertain. Germline V gene data show CDR1 as SGHRS and CDR2 as YFSETQ. V was trimmed by 2 bases and J by 1 base, leaving 9 bases between them. The CDR3 has 14 residues. DNA for the CDR3: TGCGCCAGCAGCTTTGACGGGAATAACTATGGCTACACCTTC. Its translation: CASSFDGNNYGYTF.

This clone has a single count. The rearrangement uses TRBV25-1 and TRBJ2-1; 13 nucleotides align to TRBD2. The V and J ends lost 4 bases and 6 bases, in that order; junction bases with no gene match: 12. The CDR3 covers 18 residues. The germline CDR1 and CDR2 sequences are MGHDK and SYGVNS. The CDR3: CASSGLTRLAGGANEQFF. Here the CDR3 DNA reads TGTGCCAGCAGTGGACTAACTAGACTAGCGGGAGGTGCCAATGAGCAGTTCTTC. Combining the CDR3 with reference TRBV25-1 and TRBJ2-1 gives the whole variable domain EADIYQTPRYLVIGTGKKITLECSQTMGHDKMYWYQQDPGMELHLIHYSYGVNSTEKGDLSSESTVSRIRTEHFPLTLESARPSHTSQYLCASSGLTRLAGGANEQFFGPGTRLTVL.

This chain connects TRBV10-3 to TRBJ2-7; TRBD2 matches at 9 bases. After removal of 11 bases from V and 6 bases from J, the junction contained 11 bases not matched to a gene. Per germline, CDR1 ENHRY and CDR2 SYGVKD. The CDR3 has 13 residues. CDR3 amino acids: CAVGLAPHLEQYF. The CDR3 nucleotides read TGTGCCGTGGGACTAGCTCCTCATCTCGAGCAGTACTTC.

The chain recombines TRBV20-1 with TRBJ2-3; weak D call: TRBD2 (6 bases). The V gene's germline CDR1 is DFQATT and CDR2 SNEGSKA (reference sequence). This CDR3 has 11 residues. Trimming pared 7 bases from V and 6 bases from J, leaving 11 bases between. CDR3 DNA sequence: TGCAGTGGGGCCCGGGAGGATACGCAGTATTTT. Translation gives CSGAREDTQYF.

The V and J genes are TRBV27 and TRBJ2-3; a weak D match, TRBD2 (5 bases). V was clipped by 3 bases and J by 1 base, with 14 bases between them. Germline loops: CDR1 MNHEY, CDR2 SMNVEV (reference sequence). CDR3 size: 16 residues. CDR3 residues: CASSFSRARGTDTQYF. The CDR3 DNA sequence: TGTGCCAGCAGTTTTTCGCGGGCGAGGGGCACAGATACGCAGTATTTT.

This clone was seen a handful of times. The rearrangement joins TRBV19 to TRBJ1-1, with D possibly TRBD1 on 5 matching bases. The CDR3 has 15 residues. V was cut by 7 bases and J by 2 bases, with 17 bases left in between. Germline values: CDR1 LNHDA, CDR2 SQIVND (reference sequence). CDR3 in DNA: TGTGCCAGTATAGGGGCGGCGGGACCCAACACTGAAGCTTTCTTT. It specifies CASIGAAGPNTEAFF.

The CDR3 DNA reads TGTGCCAGCTCAGCCTGGGGCTCCTACGAGCAGTACTTC. This translates into CASSAWGSYEQYF. The chain uses TRBV5-8 and TRBJ2-7, with D hard to call. This CDR3 has 13 amino acids. CDR1 is SGHTS, CDR2 YDEGEE, per germline. With 7 bases removed from V and 0 bases from J, the gap between germline ends came to 11 bases. The whole variable domain, remainder taken from reference TRBV5-8 and TRBJ2-7, is EAGVTQSPTHLIKTRGQQATLRCSPISGHTSVYWYQQALGLGLQFLLWYDEGEERNRGNFPPRFSGRQFPNYSSELNVNALELEDSALYLCASSAWGSYEQYFGPGTRLTVT.

The genes are TRBV11-2 and TRBJ2-7; D gene uncertain. Germline values: CDR1 SGHAT, CDR2 FQNNGV. Trimming cost V 0 bases and J 2 bases, with 5 bases left between them. The CDR3 is 13 residues long. This chain's CDR3 is CASSLEITYEQYF. The CDR3, as DNA: TGTGCCAGCAGCTTAGAGATAACCTACGAGCAGTACTTC. The full variable domain, with the rest looked up from reference TRBV11-2 and TRBJ2-7, is EAGVAQSPRYKIIEKRQSVAFWCNPISGHATLYWYQQILGQGPKLLIQFQNNGVVDDSQLPKDRFSAERLKGVDSTLKIQPAKLEDSAVYLCASSLEITYEQYFGPGTRLTVT.

V and J are TRBV9 and TRBJ2-5; D remains unclear. The V end lost 5 bases, the J end lost 5 bases, and 13 bases lay between the germline ends. The CDR3 totals 13 residues. Germline CDR1 SGDLS, CDR2 YYNGEE. CDR3 region: CASRGISSETQYF. The CDR3 region has the DNA TGTGCCAGCAGGGGCATTTCCTCGGAGACCCAGTACTTC.

Worth noting for this clone: The sample has other DNA sequences that encode this CDR3 too. V is TRBV9 and J is TRBJ2-3, with 12 positions matching TRBD2. With 0 bases clipped from V and 4 bases from J, the junction kept 6 bases outside the gene matches. The CDR3 has 17 residues. The V gene's germline CDR1 is SGDLS and CDR2 YYNGEE. The DNA for the CDR3 is TGTGCCAGCAGCGTAGATCCTAGCGGGAGGGTCGCAGATACGCAGTATTTT. It yields the protein CASSVDPSGRVADTQYF.

The rearrangement links TRBV7-2 to TRBJ2-1, with 8 bases fitting TRBD2. CDR1 and CDR2 (germline): SGHTA, FQGNSA. The junction had 8 bases not matched to a gene; V was cut back by 5 bases and J by 5 bases. This CDR3 has 15 residues. This CDR3 is CASSPRTSRHNEQFF. The CDR3 DNA reads TGTGCCAGCAGCCCCCGGACTAGCAGACACAATGAGCAGTTCTTC.

Comments on this clone: The sample has other DNA sequences that encode this CDR3 too. The rearrangement uses TRBV7-9 and TRBJ1-2; 7 bases agree with TRBD1. V lost 5 bases to trimming and J lost 8 bases; unmatched junction nucleotides: 5. The CDR3 has 12 amino acids. CDR1 is SEHNR, CDR2 FQNEAQ, per germline (reference sequence). CDR3 protein: CASSPTGDGYTF. DNA of the CDR3: TGTGCCAGCAGCCCAACAGGGGACGGCTACACCTTC.